The sequence of this T cell receptor (beta chain) was determined in a study of blood T cell repertoires in COVID-19 (dated by TCRdb to about 2020). In the study overall: Samples from collaborators originated in the United States, Italy and Spain and spanned both the acute and convalescent phases of COVID-19. Where available, HLA class I and class II types were obtained from metadata supplied by the sample provider rather than from assay-based typing. Sample metadata almost always included a de-identified subject ID, COVID-19 status, age in years and sex. The dataset comprised deeply sampled blood TCRbeta repertoires from subjects exposed to, actively infected with, or recovered from COVID-19. The prospective study material was composed of cDNA or gDNA derived from T cells, B-cell-depleted T cells, or PBMCs. Samples were obtained from the ongoing ImmuneRACE study (first 160 participants) and from 950 to 1,500 subjects provided by 6 global collaborators. A freely available public database, intended as a resource for researchers studying the immune response to SARS-CoV-2, is where the repertoires were released. The investigation overall reported the following: The amount of clinical and demographic metadata varied by source and participant and was provided uncurated.

Looking up the germline V gene (reference sequence) yields CDR1 MNHEY and CDR2 SMNVEV. The junction shows trimming of 3 bases on V and 2 bases on J, plus 8 bases between the germline ends. Inclusive of the bounding cysteine and phenylalanine, the CDR3 is 13 residues long. Here the CDR3 DNA is all that survives: 39 bases in frame from base 1. Of note for this clone: The antigen it binds to is not known. The record has no base qualities; no much larger clone is one base away.

TCRbeta CDR3 regions were amplified from genomic DNA by means of the immunoSEQ Assay, a bias-controlled multiplex PCR. The paper's processing steps were these. The number of nucleated cells in each sample was estimated by amplification of reference gene primers within the assay. Sequence reads were collapsed and filtered to measure the absolute abundance of every unique TCRbeta CDR3 rearrangement. Productive Simpson clonality was computed per sample as the square root of Simpson's diversity index over productive rearrangements. What TCRdb holds here is the immuneACCESS table cut down to in-frame rearrangements. Part of the clones is not present; checked against another copy, under half of the missing clones reflect an unresolved V gene, and the others are unexplained. The V and J calls and clone size were taken over from that table, and D and trimming were inferred from the DNA. This sample comprises about 330,000 clones, approximately 85% of them detected only once. The biggest ten clones account for around 6.9% of the sample.

The collaborating institutions used their own protocols to collect whole blood in K2EDTA tubes. For TCRbeta analysis, collaborators shipped samples in one of three forms: frozen whole blood, isolated PBMCs, or DNA extracted from either of those sample types. Material: peripheral blood. The sequence was obtained from a human donor in a cohort sampled during active COVID-19. The chain links TRBV27 with TRBJ2-7, with the D gene call left open. The bases are TGTGCCAGCAGTTTCAACAGCCCCTACGAGCAGTACTTC. Its amino acids are CASSFNSPYEQYF.